This T cell receptor beta chain was retrieved from a study of T cell repertoires in cytomegalovirus infection. As for the study in general: Matching HLA type and CMV infection were both indicated by public TCR beta signatures.

Of note for this clonotype: Its antigen is unknown.

MiXCR, applied by TCRdb to the reads, yields one record per CDR3 protein. The table has about 110,000 distinct CDR3 sequences, roughly 40% seen once. The CDR3 loop spans 14 amino acids. Germline CDR1 is SGHVS and CDR2 is FNYEAQ. V lost 5 bases, J lost 3 bases, and 6 bases stayed unmatched. The material sequenced was CD8+ T cells from cultured PBMCs, taken from culture after CMV antigen stimulation. The source is a human donor in good health (CMV status not recorded). Some clones in this sample may be carry-over from other donors' samples. V and J are TRBV7-6 and TRBJ2-7; TRBD2 aligns across 8 bases. CDR3 nucleotide sequence: TGTGCCAGCAGCCGAGAGCGGGGGAGCTACGAGCAGTACTTC. Its translation: CASSRERGSYEQYF.